Only a few counts were recorded for the clone carrying this T cell receptor (beta chain). Reverse transcription of all isolated RNA meant that expressed TCRB transcripts were sequenced. Clones were sequenced by immunoSEQ multiplex PCR, and TCRdb holds only the in-frame ones, with some missing. The data hold under 250,000 clones, with approximately 10% observed a single time. The CDR3 is 14 residues long. CDR1 and CDR2 (germline): SSHAT, FNYEAQ (reference sequence). V shed 3 bases and J shed 7 bases, with 13 bases lying between them. This record belongs to a study of beta chain features in type 1 diabetes.

Sequencing was performed on central memory CD4+ T cells from blood. This receptor was obtained from a man younger than 35 in good health. J is TRBJ2-1 and V is TRBV7-7, with a tentative D call TRBD1 (6 bases). The CDR3 DNA reads as TGTGCCAGCAGCTTGGGTCAACAGGGAAATGAGCAGTTCTTC. Amino acids: CASSLGQQGNEQFF.